The entry below gives a single T cell receptor (beta chain) sequence along with its context. Profiling relied on immunoSEQ multiplex PCR, and the TCRdb table lists in-frame clones only, not all of them. The data hold about 85,000 clones, with less than 90% observed a single time. There are 12 residues in the CDR3. From germline, CDR1 is GTSNPN and CDR2 SVGIG (reference sequence). Between the trimmed V and J ends, which lost 8 bases and 0 bases, there was a span of 8 bases. The data belong to a study of control samples from healthy donors and cancer patients. This sequence originates from a woman aged 60 to 75 in good health. The sample comprised blood. J is TRBJ1-3 and V is TRBV30, with no clear D. CDR3 coding DNA: TGTGCCCGAGAGAGCTCTGGAAACACCATATATTTT. Its translation is CARESSGNTIYF.